This T cell receptor (beta chain) was retrieved from a study of cytomegalovirus exposure and HLA in healthy donors. Clones were sequenced by immunoSEQ multiplex PCR, and TCRdb holds only the in-frame ones, with some missing. This sample has approximately 300,000 clones, with 86% found just once. As concerns this clone: Other DNA sequences in the same sample also yield this CDR3.

Separation from the roughly 680-subject first cohort characterized the roughly 110-subject validation cohort, to which the donors belonged. The specimen was PBMCs. The sequence came from a woman younger than 30 in good health and CMV-seronegative.

CDR3 in DNA: TGTGCCAGCAGTGAAGACAGGGGGTCCTACAATGAGCAGTTCTTC. It encodes CASSEDRGSYNEQFF. The chain joins TRBV2 to TRBJ2-1, with 8 nucleotides matching TRBD1. In germline, CDR1 is SNHLY, CDR2 FYNNEI. The length of the CDR3 is 15 residues. Losses at the gene ends were 1 base for V and 1 base for J; bases not matched to a gene: 0.